This T cell receptor (beta chain) is drawn from a study of control samples from healthy donors and cancer patients. Germline V lookup: CDR1 MRHNA, CDR2 SNTAGT. The CDR3 runs to 15 residues. V was shortened by 4 bases and J by 0 bases, with 7 bases between the two germline ends. Here immunoSEQ multiplex PCR was the method, and the copy in TCRdb shows in-frame clones only, minus some. The table includes about 120,000 clones, roughly 90% detected once. The chain recombines TRBV6-4 with TRBJ1-6, with D hard to call. Sequencing used blood. The clonotype originates from a man in his forties or fifties in good health. The DNA of the CDR3 is TGTGCCAGCAGTGTCCGGAGCTCCTATAATTCACCCCTCCACTTT. This codes for CASSVRSSYNSPLHF.